This TCR beta chain was observed in a study of blood T cell repertoires in COVID-19. About the research overall: Acute-phase and convalescent COVID-19 samples originated in the United States, Italy and Spain. T cells, B-cell-depleted T cells, or PBMCs provided the cDNA or gDNA that served as material.

By share, this clone counts as medium-sized. Data came from immunoSEQ multiplex PCR; TCRdb stores just in-frame clones and leaves some out. Altogether 70,000 or so clones are present, under 95% being singletons, with the ten largest covering 8.5%. The TCR originated in a human donor in a cohort sampled during active COVID-19. Sequences were obtained from peripheral blood.

The CDR3 reads CASSKNREQYF. CDR3 coding DNA: TGTGCCAGCAGTAAAAACAGGGAGCAGTACTTC. The genes are TRBV27 and TRBJ2-7; weak D call: TRBD1 (5 bases). This CDR3 spans 11 amino acids. The germline V gene has CDR1 MNHEY and CDR2 SMNVEV (reference sequence). Between the trimmed V and J ends, which lost 5 bases and 7 bases, there was a span of 9 bases.